The 24 T cell receptor beta chains given below trace back to one sample, sequenced in a study of T cell responses to AZD1222 COVID-19 vaccine. Method: immunoSEQ multiplex PCR; TCRdb's copy keeps in-frame clones and lacks some. Of approximately 150,000 clones listed, around 89% were seen once; the top ten hold 3% to 4%. Specimen: peripheral blood, collected on day 0 of MenACWY control vaccination. These receptors all come from an adult in good health.

The J gene is TRBJ1-5, the V gene TRBV7-2, with a possible D match to TRBD1 (5 bases). The CDR3 consists of 15 residues. The V end was cut by 1 base, the J end by 7 bases, with 14 bases between. Germline values: CDR1 SGHTA, CDR2 FQGNSA. CDR3 region: CASSLDTGIGQPQHF. The CDR3, as DNA: TGTGCCAGCAGCTTAGATACAGGAATTGGCCAGCCCCAGCATTTT.

The chain employs TRBV9 and TRBJ1-4; 10 bases are a match to TRBD1. CDR1 and CDR2 (germline): SGDLS, YYNGEE. The CDR3 length is 14 residues. V lost 6 bases and J lost 5; bases outside the gene matches: 4. The CDR3: CASTSGQGNEKLFF. DNA of the CDR3: TGTGCCAGCACCTCGGGACAGGGGAATGAAAAACTGTTTTTT.

V and J are TRBV5-1 and TRBJ1-1, with D uncertain. V was pared by 1 base and J by 4 bases, with 8 bases between. CDR3 size: 13 residues. Germline-derived CDR1 and CDR2 are SGHRS and YFSETQ. The CDR3 coding sequence is TGCGCCAGCAGCTTGACCGTGGGCACTGAAGCTTTCTTT. Translation gives CASSLTVGTEAFF.

V and J are TRBV30 and TRBJ1-4; D gene uncertain. This CDR3 is built from 14 residues. Germline lookup yields CDR1 GTSNPN and CDR2 SVGIG (reference sequence). The ends were cut back, 3 bases at V and 8 bases at J, with 16 bases in the middle. The CDR3 DNA reads as TGTGCCTGGAGAAGGACGGACCGTGGCGAAAAACTGTTTTTT. Protein product: CAWRRTDRGEKLFF.

The chain's CDR3 is CAISDGTGNNQPQHF. For the CDR3, the DNA is TGTGCCATCAGTGATGGGACAGGGAACAATCAGCCCCAGCATTTT. The genes are TRBV10-3 and TRBJ1-5; TRBD1 matches 9 bases. This CDR3 has 15 residues. Unmatched junction bases numbered 3, after V lost 3 bases and J lost 3 bases. CDR1 and CDR2 from the germline V gene are ENHRY and SYGVKD.

The chain employs TRBV10-3 and TRBJ1-1; D ambiguous. The CDR3 runs 13 residues. In germline, CDR1 is ENHRY, CDR2 SYGVKD. V was shortened by 10 bases and J by 1 base, with 13 bases between the two germline ends. CDR3 in amino acids: CATTGIENTEAFF. The CDR3 nucleotides are TGTGCCACCACGGGTATAGAGAACACTGAAGCTTTCTTT.

This chain joins TRBV7-2 and TRBJ1-1, with D possibly TRBD1 on 6 matching bases. The germline V gene has CDR1 SGHTA and CDR2 FQGNSA. The CDR3 consists of 14 residues. Trimming cost V 5 bases and J 4 bases, with 14 bases left between them. The CDR3 here is CASSLRTGFTEAFF. The DNA for the CDR3 is TGTGCCAGCAGCCTCCGCACAGGGTTCACTGAAGCTTTCTTT.

The chain is built from TRBV24-1 and TRBJ1-1, with D possibly being TRBD1 (5 bases). There are 13 residues in the CDR3. Germline CDR1 KGHDR, CDR2 SFDVKD. V was shortened by 7 bases and J by 3 bases, with 11 bases between the two germline ends. CDR3 residues: CATREGPYTEAFF. CDR3 nucleotides: TGTGCCACCAGGGAGGGACCTTACACTGAAGCTTTCTTT.

By frequency in the sample, this clone is medium-sized. The chain carries TRBV24-1 and TRBJ1-5, with 7 bases that match TRBD1. The CDR3 loop spans 15 amino acids. Looked up from germline, CDR1 is KGHDR and CDR2 is SFDVKD. V shed 4 bases, J shed 6 bases, and the junction held 8 bases outside the gene matches. For the CDR3, the DNA is TGTGCCACCAGTGACTCGGAAGGGGACAGTCAGCCCCAGCATTTT. As protein: CATSDSEGDSQPQHF.

This chain joins TRBV4-1 and TRBJ1-2, with unresolved D. The V gene's germline CDR1 is MGHRA and CDR2 YSYEKL. The CDR3 is 13 amino acids. V lost 0 bases and J 7 bases, leaving 9 bases between the germline ends. The CDR3 DNA sequence: TGCGCCAGCAGCCAAGAAGGCAATCGTGGCTACACCTTC. Protein: CASSQEGNRGYTF.

Details on this clone: The sample has other DNA sequences that encode this CDR3 too. This chain joins TRBV4-3 and TRBJ1-2; TRBD1 might be the D (5 bases). V was cut by 3 bases and J by 2 bases, with 13 bases left in between. Germline V gene lookup returns CDR1 LGHNA and CDR2 YSLEER. The CDR3 consists of 15 residues. CDR3 sequence reads: CASSQTGASNYGYTF. In nucleotides, the CDR3 is TGCGCCAGCAGCCAGACCGGGGCCTCCAACTATGGCTACACCTTC.

The CDR3 protein is CASSLGPKDQPQHF. Written as DNA, the CDR3 is TGTGCCAGCAGCCTGGGACCGAAAGATCAGCCCCAGCATTTT. The rearrangement uses TRBV5-4 and TRBJ1-5, with D possibly being TRBD1 (5 bases). The CDR3 has 14 amino acids. The germline CDR1 and CDR2 sequences are SGHNT and YYREEE (reference sequence). The V and J ends lost 4 bases and 5 bases respectively, with 13 bases between them. Based on the CDR3 plus reference TRBV5-4 and TRBJ1-5, the full variable domain is ETGVTQSPTHLIKTRGQQVTLRCSSQSGHNTVSWYQQALGQGPQFIFQYYREEENGRGNFPPRFSGLQFPNYSSELNVNALELDDSALYLCASSLGPKDQPQHFGDGTRLSIL.

J is TRBJ2-1 and V is TRBV2, with D unclear. Trimming removed 4 bases from V and 3 bases from J, with 1 base in between. Germline V gene data show CDR1 as SNHLY and CDR2 as FYNNEI. This CDR3 is 11 amino acids long. In nucleotides, the CDR3 is TGTGCCAGCAGTGGCTACAATGAGCAGTTCTTC. It translates to CASSGYNEQFF.

The rearrangement uses TRBV15 and TRBJ2-7; weak D call: TRBD1 (6 bases). There are 16 residues in the CDR3. The ends were cut back, 0 bases at V and 4 bases at J, with 16 bases in the middle. Germline V CDR1 and CDR2: LNHNV, YYDKDF (reference sequence). This CDR3 is CATSRDRARGTYEQYF. In DNA form, the CDR3 reads TGTGCCACCAGCAGAGATAGGGCCAGGGGAACTTACGAGCAGTACTTC.

The count of this clone is one. The chain has TRBV7-3 and TRBJ2-1, with a weak D call TRBD2 (6 bases). The germline V gene encodes CDR1 SGHTA and CDR2 FQGTGA. This CDR3 spans 14 amino acids. V was pared by 1 base and J by 4 bases, with 8 bases between. The CDR3 DNA sequence: TGTGCCAGCAGCTTAATTGGGGGGTACAATGAGCAGTTCTTC. This sequence encodes CASSLIGGYNEQFF.

The chain uses TRBV27 and TRBJ2-5, with TRBD2 matching over 8 bases. The CDR3 has 15 residues. V shed 4 bases and J 1 base; nucleotides not matched to a gene: 5. Germline CDR1 and CDR2: MNHEY and SMNVEV (reference sequence). DNA for the CDR3: TGTGCCAGCAGTTCCACCCGGGAGGGCCAAGAGACCCAGTACTTC. Amino acid sequence: CASSSTREGQETQYF.

The chain couples TRBV18 to TRBJ1-6; D not resolved. The V gene's germline CDR1 is KGHSH and CDR2 LQKENI. Trimming left V 7 bases short and J 7 bases short, with 11 bases between. The CDR3 spans 13 residues. The CDR3 nucleotides are TGTGCCAGCTACTCGGACGGCAATTCACCCCTCCACTTT. It codes for CASYSDGNSPLHF.

The chain links TRBV5-4 to TRBJ1-2; 8 nucleotides line up with TRBD1. CDR1 is SGHNT, CDR2 YYREEE, per germline (reference sequence). The V and J ends lost 0 bases and 4 bases, in that order; junction bases with no gene match: 2. The CDR3 length is 14 residues. The CDR3 spells CASSLEGQAYGYTF. CDR3 sequence (DNA): TGTGCCAGCAGCTTGGAGGGACAGGCCTATGGCTACACCTTC.

V usage is TRBV3-1 (or the pseudogene TRBV3-2) and J usage is TRBJ1-5; the match to TRBD1 covers 8 bases. The J segment lost 6 bases and the V segment lost 3 bases, leaving 7 bases of the junction unmatched. CDR1 and CDR2 from the germline V gene are LGHDT and YNNKEL (reference sequence). This CDR3 is built from 15 residues. CDR3 sequence (DNA): TGTGCCAGCAGCCAGGGGACACAGGGGGGTCAGCCCCAGCATTTT. This translates into CASSQGTQGGQPQHF.

V is TRBV10-3 and J is TRBJ2-3; maybe TRBD2 (6 bases). The CDR3 loop spans 11 amino acids. Germline V gene lookup returns CDR1 ENHRY and CDR2 SYGVKD. V was shortened by 8 bases and J by 3 bases, with 6 bases between the two germline ends. The CDR3 region is CAIGTTDTQYF. CDR3 DNA sequence: TGTGCCATCGGGACTACAGATACGCAGTATTTT.

The V gene is TRBV21-1, the J gene TRBJ2-1; the table's TRBD2 call for D was not verified on the DNA. TRBV21-1 counts as a pseudogene. The CDR3 contains 17 residues. This CDR3 reads CASSKVLASGTDNEQFF. The CDR3 nucleotides are TGTGCCAGCAGCAAAGTCTTGGCTAGCGGGACTGACAATGAGCAGTTCTTC.

The chain employs TRBV5-1 and TRBJ2-1; TRBD2 aligns across 11 bases. CDR3 length equals 15 residues. J lost 6 bases, V lost 6 bases, and 8 bases had no gene match. Per germline, CDR1 SGHRS and CDR2 YFSETQ. The CDR3 is CASTHRLAGFNEQFF. CDR3 coding DNA: TGCGCCAGCACTCACCGACTAGCGGGGTTCAATGAGCAGTTCTTC.

The chain joins TRBV6-4 to TRBJ2-2; D gene ambiguous. V was pared by 0 bases and J by 3 bases, with 5 bases between. Germline V gene data show CDR1 as MRHNA and CDR2 as SNTAGT. The CDR3 is 14 residues long. The CDR3 is CASSDSEDTGELFF. The DNA of the CDR3 is TGTGCCAGCAGTGACTCGGAAGACACCGGGGAGCTGTTTTTT.

The CDR3 protein is CSASRQGDQPQHF. CDR3 DNA: TGCAGTGCTAGTAGGCAGGGGGATCAGCCCCAGCATTTT. The V and J genes are TRBV20-1 and TRBJ1-5, with 7 bases identical to TRBD1. CDR3 length equals 13 residues. With 3 bases clipped from V and 5 bases from J, the junction kept 4 bases outside the gene matches. Germline assignment: CDR1 DFQATT and CDR2 SNEGSKA (reference sequence).